This T cell receptor beta chain came from a study of T cell responses to AZD1222 COVID-19 vaccine. Findings and caveats of the study: Donor demographics were predominantly white British with a female majority; clonal diversity may be underestimated. Seropositive AZD1222 recipients at baseline numbered only five or six.

A word on this clone: Its antigen is as yet unknown.

The repertoire was sequenced with immunoSEQ multiplex PCR; TCRdb's copy has only in-frame clones and lacks some. The sample lists tens of thousands of clones, 83% occurring once. This CDR3 contains 17 residues. Germline V gene sequence: CDR1 KGHDR, CDR2 SFDVKD. The ends were cut back, 9 bases at V and 0 bases at J, with 21 bases in the middle. The TCR originated in an adult who received the AZD1222 COVID-19 vaccine. The material sequenced was peripheral blood, taken 28 days after the second AZD1222 dose. The J gene is TRBJ2-3, the V gene TRBV24-1, with D possibly TRBD2 on 6 matching bases. The CDR3, as DNA: TGTGCCACCGGTGGGGACTTGATGGAGGGGAGCACAGATACGCAGTATTTT. Translating it yields CATGGDLMEGSTDTQYF.